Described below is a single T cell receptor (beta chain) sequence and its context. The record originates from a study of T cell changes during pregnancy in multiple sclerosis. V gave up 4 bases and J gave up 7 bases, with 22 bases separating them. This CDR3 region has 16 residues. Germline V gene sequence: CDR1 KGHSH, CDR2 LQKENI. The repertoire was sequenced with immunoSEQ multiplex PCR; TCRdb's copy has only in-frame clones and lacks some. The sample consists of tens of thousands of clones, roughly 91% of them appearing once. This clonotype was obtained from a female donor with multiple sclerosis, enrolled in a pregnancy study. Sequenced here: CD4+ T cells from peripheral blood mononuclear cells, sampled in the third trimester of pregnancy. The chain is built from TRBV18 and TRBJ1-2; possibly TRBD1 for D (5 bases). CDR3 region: CASSLIGILGGTGYTF. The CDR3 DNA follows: TGTGCCAGCTCACTGATCGGGATTCTCGGGGGAACTGGCTACACCTTC.